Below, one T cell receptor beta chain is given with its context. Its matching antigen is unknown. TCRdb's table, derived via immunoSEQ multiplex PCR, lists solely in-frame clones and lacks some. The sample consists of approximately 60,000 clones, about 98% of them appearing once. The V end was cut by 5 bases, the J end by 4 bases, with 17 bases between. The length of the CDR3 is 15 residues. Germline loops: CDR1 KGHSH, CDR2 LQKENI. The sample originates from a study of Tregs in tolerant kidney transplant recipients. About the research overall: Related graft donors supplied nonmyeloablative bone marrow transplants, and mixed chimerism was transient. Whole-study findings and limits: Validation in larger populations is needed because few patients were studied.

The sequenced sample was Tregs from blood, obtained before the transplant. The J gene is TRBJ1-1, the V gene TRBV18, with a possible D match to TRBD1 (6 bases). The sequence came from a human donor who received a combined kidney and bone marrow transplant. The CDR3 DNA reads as TGTGCCAGCTCATTTACAGGGAGGGAGTGCACTGAAGCTTTCTTT. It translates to CASSFTGRECTEAFF.